This is a list of T cell receptor beta chains from one sample in a study of T cells in Graves' hyperthyroidism and ophthalmopathy. One entry per CDR3 protein, called by TCRdb with MiXCR from the multiplex PCR reads. In the table there are tens of thousands of distinct CDR3 sequences, roughly 52% of which are singletons. Sequencing was performed on blood. Source of these receptors: a woman between 50 and 59 years old with Graves' hyperthyroidism that later progressed to Graves' ophthalmopathy. Both conserved end residues are part of each CDR3. The D gene is left open where the match is weak. For some rows the clone size is stated as once, few or many, or as a class when expanded; others skip it.

TRBV7-9	TRBD2	TRBJ2-7	.	TGTGCCAGAGGGACTAGCGGGTCCTACGAGCAGTACTTC	CARGTSGSYEQYF
TRBV20-1	.	TRBJ1-2	once	TGCAGTGCTACTAGCGGGACATTTGGCTACACCTTC	CSATSGTFGYTF
TRBV29-1	.	TRBJ2-7	medium-sized	TGCAGCGTTGCCCCCGGGACACCGTACGAGCAGTACTTC	CSVAPGTPYEQYF
TRBV7-9	.	TRBJ2-1	.	TGTGCCAGCAGCTTAACTAGCAGAGCGAATGAGCAGTTCTTC	CASSLTSRANEQFF
TRBV10-2	.	TRBJ2-2	.	TGCGCCAGCAGCCTTCCAGTCCAAAGGACCGGGGAGCTGTTTTTT	CASSLPVQRTGELFF
TRBV20-1	TRBD1	TRBJ1-4	many	TGCAGTGCTGAAACCGGGACAGGGGGCGGTTTTGAAAAACTGTTTTTT	CSAETGTGGGFEKLFF
TRBV27	.	TRBJ1-1	.	TGTGCCAACAGTTTGACAAACTTAAACACTGAAGCTTTCTTT	CANSLTNLNTEAFF
TRBV14	TRBD1	TRBJ2-7	.	TGTGCCAGCAGCCCGGGACAGGGGGTGACTCAACGGGAACATCCCTACGAGCAGTACTTC	CASSPGQGVTQREHPYEQYF
TRBV20-1	TRBD2	TRBJ2-7	.	TGCAGTGCTAGAGGGGGGACTAGCGGCCGATACGAGCAGTACTTC	CSARGGTSGRYEQYF
TRBV18	.	TRBJ2-5	few	TGTGCCAGCTCCAGGGCTGGACAGATCCAAGAGACCCAGTACTTC	CASSRAGQIQETQYF
TRBV6-1	.	TRBJ2-1	many	TGTGCCAGTTTCCGGTCGCTGGCTGTAGGGGAGCAGTTCTTC	CASFRSLAVGEQFF
TRBV4-1	TRBD1	TRBJ2-7	.	TGCGCCAGCAGACACGGACAGGGGCTCTATGAGCAGTACTTC	CASRHGQGLYEQYF
TRBV28	.	TRBJ2-3	many	TGTATGACGGGACTCGGTACAGATACGCAGTATTTT	CMTGLGTDTQYF
TRBV6-6	TRBD1	TRBJ2-6	many	TGTGCCAGCGGGTTACCCGGACAGGGGGAAGGTTTCGCTTCTGGGGCCAACGTCCTGACTTTC	CASGLPGQGEGFASGANVLTF
TRBV29-1	TRBD2	TRBJ2-7	many	TGCAGCGCCGGGGGGCTAGCGGGGAACTACGAGCAGTACTTC	CSAGGLAGNYEQYF
TRBV7-9	.	TRBJ2-7	medium-sized	TGTGCCAGCAGCTCTGCTCGCTACGAGCAGTACTTC	CASSSARYEQYF
TRBV4-2	.	TRBJ2-1	many	TGTGCCAGCAGCCAAGATATACATAGCTCCTACAATGAGCAGTTCTTC	CASSQDIHSSYNEQFF
TRBV20-1	TRBD1	TRBJ2-1	.	TGCAGTGCTCCCGAGAGGGGGCAGCGCAATGAGCAGTTCTTC	CSAPERGQRNEQFF
TRBV7-2	.	TRBJ1-2	.	TGTGCCAGCAGCCCGGGACTAGCGGGATCGTATGGCTACACCTTC	CASSPGLAGSYGYTF
TRBV7-9	.	TRBJ1-1	many	TGTGCCAGCAGCCTACAACCCGGGAATGAAGCTTTCTTT	CASSLQPGNEAFF
TRBV20-1	.	TRBJ2-1	.	TGCAGTGCTAGAGATCGAGGGTGGGGGATAAATGGTGAGCAGTTCTTC	CSARDRGWGINGEQFF
TRBV6-5	TRBD1	TRBJ1-2	many	TGTGCCAGCAGGGAAACAGGGGGCAATGGCTACACCTTC	CASRETGGNGYTF
TRBV19	TRBD1	TRBJ1-1	.	TGTGCCAGTAGTAGCCAAGGGGGCGGAAACACTGAAGCTTTCTTT	CASSSQGGGNTEAFF
TRBV20-1	.	TRBJ1-5	few	TGCAGTGCTAGAGAGGGCAGCCAAAGGCAGCCCCAGCATTTT	CSAREGSQRQPQHF
TRBV9	TRBD1	TRBJ2-1	once	TGTGCCAGCAGCGTAACGCCAGGGGGAGAGCAGTTCTTC	CASSVTPGGEQFF
TRBV5-6	.	TRBJ2-7	many	TGTGCCAGCACCCTTGGGGCAGACTACGAGCAGTACTTC	CASTLGADYEQYF
TRBV4-2	.	TRBJ2-7	many	TGTGCCAGCAGCCAAGCGGTGACTAGTCTCTACGAGCAGTACTTC	CASSQAVTSLYEQYF
TRBV13	TRBD1	TRBJ2-7	.	TGTGCCGGCAGATCTACAGGGGGCTACGAGCAGTACTTC	CAGRSTGGYEQYF
TRBV7-2	.	TRBJ1-3	.	TGTGCCAGCAGCCTTCGACAGACGAGCTCTGGAAACACCATATATTTT	CASSLRQTSSGNTIYF
TRBV20-1	TRBD1	TRBJ2-1	.	TGCAGTGCCACAAGCGTGGACTTGAGGGGGACAGATACGCAGTTCTTC	CSATSVDLRGTDTQFF
TRBV2	.	TRBJ1-1	.	TGTGCCAGCAGCGTACAGGGTGTGTACACTGAAGCTTCCTTT	CASSVQGVYTEASF
TRBV5-1	TRBD1	TRBJ2-7	medium-sized	TGCGCCAGCAGCCCGACAGGGAACGAGCAGTACTTC	CASSPTGNEQYF
TRBV5-6	.	TRBJ1-2	many	TGTGCCAGCAGCCTTGAGAGGCGCGGGGGCTATGGCTACACCTTC	CASSLERRGGYGYTF
TRBV11-3	TRBD1	TRBJ2-3	many	TGTGCCAGCACCACAGGGGCTAGCACAGATACGCAGTATTTT	CASTTGASTDTQYF
TRBV3-1	.	TRBJ1-1	many	TGTGCCAGCAGCCCCCGTGGTGGGAACACTGAAGCTTTCTTT	CASSPRGGNTEAFF
TRBV7-3	TRBD1	TRBJ2-7	few	TGTGCCAGCAGCTCTTACAGGGGCGAGCAGTACTTC	CASSSYRGEQYF
TRBV12-3/TRBV12-4	.	TRBJ2-1	many	TGTGCCAGCCGGGGGGCCCCCAATGAGCAGTTCTTC	CASRGAPNEQFF
TRBV15	TRBD2	TRBJ2-1	.	TGTGCCACCAGCCTAGGGACTAGCGGGACCAGGAATGAGCAGTTCTTC	CATSLGTSGTRNEQFF
TRBV13	TRBD1	TRBJ2-4	many	TGTGCCAGCAGCTTTGGGGCAGGGGGCGAACGGGACATTCAGTACTTC	CASSFGAGGERDIQYF
TRBV7-2	TRBD2	TRBJ2-7	many	TGTGCCAGCAGCCCAAGACCTAGCGGACTCTCCTACGAGCAGTACTTC	CASSPRPSGLSYEQYF
TRBV29-1	.	TRBJ2-3	medium-sized	TGCAGCGTTGTAGTAGCCTCAGATACGCAGTATTTT	CSVVVASDTQYF